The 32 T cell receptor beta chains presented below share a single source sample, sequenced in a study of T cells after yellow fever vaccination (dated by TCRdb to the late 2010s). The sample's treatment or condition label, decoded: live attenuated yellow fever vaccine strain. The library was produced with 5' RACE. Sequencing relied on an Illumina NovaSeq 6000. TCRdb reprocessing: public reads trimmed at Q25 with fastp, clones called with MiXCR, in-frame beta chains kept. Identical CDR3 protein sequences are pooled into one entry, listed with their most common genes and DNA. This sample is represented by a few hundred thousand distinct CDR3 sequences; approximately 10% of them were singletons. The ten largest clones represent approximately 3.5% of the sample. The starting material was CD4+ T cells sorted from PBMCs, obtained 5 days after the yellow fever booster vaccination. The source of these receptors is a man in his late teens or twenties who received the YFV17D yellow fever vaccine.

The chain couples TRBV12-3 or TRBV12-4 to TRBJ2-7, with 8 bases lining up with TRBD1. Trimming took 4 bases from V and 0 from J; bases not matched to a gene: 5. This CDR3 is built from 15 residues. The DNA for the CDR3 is TGTGCCAGCAGTTACCGGGACAGGAGCTCCTACGAGCAGTACTTC. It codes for CASSYRDRSSYEQYF.

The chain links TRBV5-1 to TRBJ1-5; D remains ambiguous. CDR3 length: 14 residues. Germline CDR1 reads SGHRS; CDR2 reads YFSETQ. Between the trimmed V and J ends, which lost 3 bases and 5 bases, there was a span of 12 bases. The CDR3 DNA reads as TGCGCCAGCAGCTCTGGGGAACTCCATCAGCCCCAGCATTTT. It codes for CASSSGELHQPQHF.

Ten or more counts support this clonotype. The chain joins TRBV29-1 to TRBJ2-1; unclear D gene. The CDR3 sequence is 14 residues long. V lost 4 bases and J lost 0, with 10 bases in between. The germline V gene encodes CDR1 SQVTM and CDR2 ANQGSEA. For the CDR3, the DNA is TGCAGCGTTGTCGAGATCGGCTCCTACAATGAGCAGTTCTTC. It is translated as CSVVEIGSYNEQFF.

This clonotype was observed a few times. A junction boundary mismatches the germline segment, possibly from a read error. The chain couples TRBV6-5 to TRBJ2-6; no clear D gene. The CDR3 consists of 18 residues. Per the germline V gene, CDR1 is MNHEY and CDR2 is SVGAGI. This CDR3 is CASSYSVSDFSRANVLTF. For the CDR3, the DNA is TGTGCCAGCAGTTACTCTGTCAGCGACTTCTCTCGGGCCAACGTCCTGACTTTC.

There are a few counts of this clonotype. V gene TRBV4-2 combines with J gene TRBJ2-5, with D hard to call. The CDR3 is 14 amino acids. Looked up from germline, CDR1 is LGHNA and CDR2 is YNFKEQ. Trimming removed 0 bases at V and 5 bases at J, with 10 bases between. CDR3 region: CASSQDQVGETQYF. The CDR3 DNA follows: TGTGCCAGCAGCCAAGATCAGGTTGGCGAGACCCAGTACTTC.

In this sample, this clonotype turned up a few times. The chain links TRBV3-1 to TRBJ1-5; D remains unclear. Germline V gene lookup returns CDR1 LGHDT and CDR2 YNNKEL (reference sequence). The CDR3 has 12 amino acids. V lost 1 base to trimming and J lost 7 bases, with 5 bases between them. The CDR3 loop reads CASSQGRQPQHF. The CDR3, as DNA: TGTGCCAGCAGCCAAGGACGCCAGCCCCAGCATTTT.

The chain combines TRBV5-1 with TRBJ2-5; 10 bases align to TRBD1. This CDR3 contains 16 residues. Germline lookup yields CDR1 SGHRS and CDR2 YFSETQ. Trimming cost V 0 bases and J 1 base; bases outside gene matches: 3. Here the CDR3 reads CASSLGQGAAQETQYF. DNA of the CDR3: TGCGCCAGCAGCTTGGGACAGGGGGCGGCCCAAGAGACCCAGTACTTC.

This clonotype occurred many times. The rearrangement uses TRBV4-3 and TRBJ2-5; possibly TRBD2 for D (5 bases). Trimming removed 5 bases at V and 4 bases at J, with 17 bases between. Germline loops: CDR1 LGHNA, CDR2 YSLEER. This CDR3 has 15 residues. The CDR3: CASSSSFGVGETQYF. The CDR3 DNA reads TGCGCCAGCAGCTCCTCTTTCGGGGTTGGAGAGACCCAGTACTTC.

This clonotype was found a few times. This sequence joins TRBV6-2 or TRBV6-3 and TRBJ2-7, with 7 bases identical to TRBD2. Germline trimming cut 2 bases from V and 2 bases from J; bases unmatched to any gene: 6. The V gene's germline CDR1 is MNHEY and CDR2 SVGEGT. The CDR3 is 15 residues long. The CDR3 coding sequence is TGTGCCAGCAGTTACAACGGGGGGAGCCCCTACGAGCAGTACTTC. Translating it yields CASSYNGGSPYEQYF.

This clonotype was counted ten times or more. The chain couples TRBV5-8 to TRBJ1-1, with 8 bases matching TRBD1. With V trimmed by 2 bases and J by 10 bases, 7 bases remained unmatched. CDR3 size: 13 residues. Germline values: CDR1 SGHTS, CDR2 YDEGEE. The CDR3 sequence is CASSFTGGLGAFF. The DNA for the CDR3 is TGTGCCAGCAGCTTTACAGGGGGATTAGGAGCTTTCTTT.

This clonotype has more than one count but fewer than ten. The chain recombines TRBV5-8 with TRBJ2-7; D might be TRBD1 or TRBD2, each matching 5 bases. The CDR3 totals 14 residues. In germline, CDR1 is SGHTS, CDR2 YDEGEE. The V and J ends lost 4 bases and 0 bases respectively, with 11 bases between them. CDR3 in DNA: TGTGCCAGCAGCCCCGGGGCTATCTCCTACGAGCAGTACGTC. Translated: CASSPGAISYEQYV.

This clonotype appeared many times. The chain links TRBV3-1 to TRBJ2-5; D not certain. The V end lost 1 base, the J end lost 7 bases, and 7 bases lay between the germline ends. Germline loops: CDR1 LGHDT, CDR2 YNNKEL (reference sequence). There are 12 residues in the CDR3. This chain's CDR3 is CASSQGVGTQYF. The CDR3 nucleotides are TGTGCCAGCAGCCAAGGAGTGGGGACCCAGTACTTC.

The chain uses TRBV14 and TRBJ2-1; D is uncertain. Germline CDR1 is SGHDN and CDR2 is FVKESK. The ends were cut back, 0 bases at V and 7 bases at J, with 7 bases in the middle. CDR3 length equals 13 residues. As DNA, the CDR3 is TGTGCCAGCAGCCAAGACAGGAGAAATGAGCAGTTCTTC. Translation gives CASSQDRRNEQFF.

Written as DNA, the CDR3 is TGTGCCAGCAGTTGGGAGCTTGGCACTGAAGCTTTCTTT. Its translation is CASSWELGTEAFF. The chain recombines TRBV12-3 or TRBV12-4 with TRBJ1-1, with D hard to call. CDR3 length equals 13 residues. With 4 bases removed from V and 4 bases from J, the gap between germline ends came to 10 bases.

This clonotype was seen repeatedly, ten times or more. The chain's CDR3 is CASSFSIYRGRVYTGELFF. The CDR3 coding sequence is TGTGCCAGCAGCTTTTCCATATACAGGGGGCGCGTGTACACCGGGGAGCTGTTTTTT. The chain has TRBV11-2 and TRBJ2-2; 9 nucleotides align to TRBD1. Germline-derived CDR1 and CDR2 are SGHAT and FQNNGV. This CDR3 comprises 19 residues. V lost 3 bases, J lost 3 bases, and 14 bases stayed unmatched. The full variable domain, its missing parts supplied by reference TRBV11-2 and TRBJ2-2, is EAGVAQSPRYKIIEKRQSVAFWCNPISGHATLYWYQQILGQGPKLLIQFQNNGVVDDSQLPKDRFSAERLKGVDSTLKIQPAKLEDSAVYLCASSFSIYRGRVYTGELFFGEGSRLTVL.

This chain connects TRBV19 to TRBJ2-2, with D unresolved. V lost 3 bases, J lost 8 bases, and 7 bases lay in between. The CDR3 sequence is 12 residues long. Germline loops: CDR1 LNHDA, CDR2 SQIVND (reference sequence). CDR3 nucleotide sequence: TGTGCCAGTAGTATTATCAAGGGGGAGCTGTTTTTT. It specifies CASSIIKGELFF.

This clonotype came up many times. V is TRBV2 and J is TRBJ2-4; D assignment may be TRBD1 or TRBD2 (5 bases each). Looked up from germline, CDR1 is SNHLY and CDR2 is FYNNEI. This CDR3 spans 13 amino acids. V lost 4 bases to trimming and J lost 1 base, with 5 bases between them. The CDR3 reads CASSGGAKNIQYF. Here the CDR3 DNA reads TGTGCCAGCAGTGGGGGGGCCAAAAACATTCAGTACTTC.

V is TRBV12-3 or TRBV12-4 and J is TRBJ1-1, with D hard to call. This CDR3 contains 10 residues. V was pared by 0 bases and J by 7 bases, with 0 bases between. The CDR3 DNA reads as TGTGCCAGCAGTTTAGCTGAAGCTTTCTTT. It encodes CASSLAEAFF.

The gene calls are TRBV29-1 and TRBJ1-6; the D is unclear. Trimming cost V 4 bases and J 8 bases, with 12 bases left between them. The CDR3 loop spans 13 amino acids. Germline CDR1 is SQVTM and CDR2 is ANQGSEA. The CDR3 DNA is TGCAGCGTTGCCGGGAACCCGGATTCACCCCTCCACTTT. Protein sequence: CSVAGNPDSPLHF.

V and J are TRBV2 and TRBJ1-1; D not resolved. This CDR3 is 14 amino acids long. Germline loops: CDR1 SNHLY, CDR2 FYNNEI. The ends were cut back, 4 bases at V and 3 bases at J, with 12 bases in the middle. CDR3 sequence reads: CASSVRGPDTEAFF. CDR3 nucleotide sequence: TGTGCCAGCAGTGTCCGTGGGCCTGACACTGAAGCTTTCTTT. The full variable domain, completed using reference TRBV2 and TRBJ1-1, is EPEVTQTPSHQVTQMGQEVILRCVPISNHLYFYWYRQILGQKVEFLVSFYNNEISEKSEIFDDQFSVERPDGSNFTLKIRSTKLEDSAMYFCASSVRGPDTEAFFGQGTRLTVV.

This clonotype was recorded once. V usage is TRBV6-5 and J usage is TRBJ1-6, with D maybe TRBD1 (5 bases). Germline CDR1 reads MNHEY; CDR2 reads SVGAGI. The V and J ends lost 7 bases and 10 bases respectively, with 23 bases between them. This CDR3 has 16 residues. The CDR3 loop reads CASTGWGGRSHSPLHF. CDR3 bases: TGTGCCAGCACCGGGTGGGGGGGACGTAGTCACTCACCCCTCCACTTT.

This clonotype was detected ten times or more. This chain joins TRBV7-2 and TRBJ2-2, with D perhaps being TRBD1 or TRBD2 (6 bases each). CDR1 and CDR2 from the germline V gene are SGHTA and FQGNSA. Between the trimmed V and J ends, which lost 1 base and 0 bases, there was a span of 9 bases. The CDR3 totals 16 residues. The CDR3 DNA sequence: TGTGCCAGCAGCTTAGGCGGGACATCGAACACCGGGGAGCTGTTTTTT. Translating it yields CASSLGGTSNTGELFF.

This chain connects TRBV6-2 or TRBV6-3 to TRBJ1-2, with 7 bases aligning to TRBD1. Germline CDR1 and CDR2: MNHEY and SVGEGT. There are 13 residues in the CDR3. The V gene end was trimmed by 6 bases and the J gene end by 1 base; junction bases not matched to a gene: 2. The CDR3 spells CASRWDSNYGYTF. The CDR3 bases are TGTGCCAGCAGATGGGACAGTAACTATGGCTACACCTTC.

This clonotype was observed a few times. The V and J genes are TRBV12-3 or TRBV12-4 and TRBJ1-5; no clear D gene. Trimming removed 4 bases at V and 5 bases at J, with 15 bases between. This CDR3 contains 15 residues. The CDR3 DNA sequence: TGTGCCAGCAGTTCATTCCCCAGAACCGATCAGCCCCAGCATTTT. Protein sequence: CASSSFPRTDQPQHF.

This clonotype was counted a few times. The DNA of the CDR3 is TGTGCCAGCAGTTACTCGGGAAGCGGGGGGTCAGATACGCAGTATTTT. It yields the protein CASSYSGSGGSDTQYF. The chain carries TRBV6-6 and TRBJ2-3, with 9 positions matching TRBD2. Trimming removed 0 bases from V and 4 bases from J; junction bases left unmatched: 5. CDR3 size: 16 residues. Germline CDR1 reads MNHNY; CDR2 reads SVGAGI (reference sequence).

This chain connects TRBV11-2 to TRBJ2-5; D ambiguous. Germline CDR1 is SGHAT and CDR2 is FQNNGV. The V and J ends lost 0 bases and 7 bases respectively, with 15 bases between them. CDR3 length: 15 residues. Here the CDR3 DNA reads TGTGCCAGCAGCTTAGATCACGCACGACCAGCGACCCAGTACTTC. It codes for CASSLDHARPATQYF.

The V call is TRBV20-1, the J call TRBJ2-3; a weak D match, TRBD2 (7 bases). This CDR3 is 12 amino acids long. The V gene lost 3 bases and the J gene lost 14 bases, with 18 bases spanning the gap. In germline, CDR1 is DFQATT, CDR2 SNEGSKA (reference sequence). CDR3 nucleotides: TGCAGTGCTAGGGGGGGGGCGTTGGTTCGGTATTTT. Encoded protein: CSARGGALVRYF.

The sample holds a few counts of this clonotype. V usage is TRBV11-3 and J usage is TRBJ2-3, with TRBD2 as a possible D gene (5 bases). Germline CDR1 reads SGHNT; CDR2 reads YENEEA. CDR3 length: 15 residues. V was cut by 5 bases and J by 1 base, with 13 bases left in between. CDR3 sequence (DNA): TGTGCCAGCAGCCCAGGAGGACCCGGCACAGATACGCAGTATTTT. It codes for CASSPGGPGTDTQYF.

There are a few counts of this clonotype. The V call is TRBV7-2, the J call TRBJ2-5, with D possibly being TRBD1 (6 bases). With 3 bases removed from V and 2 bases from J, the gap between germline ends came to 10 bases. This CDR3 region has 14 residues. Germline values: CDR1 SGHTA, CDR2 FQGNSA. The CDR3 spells CASSFSQGQETQYF. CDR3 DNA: TGTGCCAGCAGCTTCTCACAGGGTCAAGAGACCCAGTACTTC.

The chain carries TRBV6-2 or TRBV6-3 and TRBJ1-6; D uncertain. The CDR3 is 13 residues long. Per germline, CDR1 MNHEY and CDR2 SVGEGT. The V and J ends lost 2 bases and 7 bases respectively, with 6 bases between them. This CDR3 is CASSYDWNSPLHF. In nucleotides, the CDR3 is TGTGCCAGCAGTTACGATTGGAATTCACCCCTCCACTTT.

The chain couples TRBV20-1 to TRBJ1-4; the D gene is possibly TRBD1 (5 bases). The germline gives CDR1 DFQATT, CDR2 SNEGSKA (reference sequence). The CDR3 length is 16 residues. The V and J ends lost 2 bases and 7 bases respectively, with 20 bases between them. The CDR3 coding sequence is TGCAGTGCTAGATGGGGAACGGCAGGGTGGACTGAAAAACTGTTTTTT. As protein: CSARWGTAGWTEKLFF.

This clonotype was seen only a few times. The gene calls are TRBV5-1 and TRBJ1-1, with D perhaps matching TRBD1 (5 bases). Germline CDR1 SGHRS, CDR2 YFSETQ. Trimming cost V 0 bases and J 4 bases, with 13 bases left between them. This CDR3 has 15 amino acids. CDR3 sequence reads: CASSLALGTVTEAFF. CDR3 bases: TGCGCCAGCAGCTTGGCCCTGGGGACGGTCACTGAAGCTTTCTTT.